This T cell receptor beta chain was observed in a study of cytomegalovirus exposure and HLA in healthy donors. Study conclusions and caveats: Versus the roughly 700-donor mean, an Asian-associated ancestry cluster reportedly showed fewer N-insertions in a later analysis. It was about 150 TCR beta chains that were listed as cytomegalovirus-associated.

The PCR had 60 Vbeta and 13 Jbeta primers. The repertoire was sequenced with immunoSEQ multiplex PCR; TCRdb's copy has only in-frame clones and lacks some. Here the sample spans 100,000 to 150,000 clones, about 76% being singletons. This clone was found once. Its antigen remains unidentified. CDR1 is SQVTM, CDR2 ANQGSEA, per germline. The CDR3 runs 14 residues. The junction had 10 bases not matched to a gene; V was cut back by 5 bases and J by 4 bases. Input material: PBMCs. The origin of this receptor is a woman aged 40 to 50 in good health and CMV-seronegative. The J gene is TRBJ1-1, the V gene TRBV29-1, with 7 positions matching TRBD1. The CDR3 is CSVTTGAGSTEAFF. CDR3 DNA sequence: TGCAGCGTTACCACAGGGGCGGGGTCCACTGAAGCTTTCTTT.